The rows below give T cell receptor beta chains drawn from one sample of a study of cytomegalovirus exposure and HLA in healthy donors. The method was immunoSEQ multiplex PCR; TCRdb's version includes in-frame clones alone and lacks a portion of them. This table has about 160,000 clones, 70% to 90% appearing once. Sequences were obtained from PBMCs. Receptors originate from a woman between 18 and 30 years old in good health and CMV-seronegative. Both conserved end residues are part of each CDR3. The order of the fields is CDR3 DNA, CDR3 protein, J gene, clone size, D gene, V gene. A D gene is named only where the DNA matches it firmly. Size is omitted from some rows. Given values are once, few, many or a class for expanded clones.

DNA: TGTGCCAGCAGCTGGGGACAGGGGAGCACTCAGCCCCAGCATTTT
CDR3: CASSWGQGSTQPQHF
J: TRBJ1-5
size: .
D: TRBD1
V: TRBV5-6

DNA: TGTGCCAGCAGTTTAGTTCTCCAGGGGGCGGCCACTGAAGCTTTCTTT
CDR3: CASSLVLQGAATEAFF
J: TRBJ1-1
size: .
D: TRBD1
V: TRBV28

DNA: TGTGCCAGCATTCAAGCGGGAGGGAGATACAATGAGCAGTTCTTC
CDR3: CASIQAGGRYNEQFF
J: TRBJ2-1
size: .
D: TRBD2
V: TRBV6-1

DNA: TGTGCCAGTAGGGACAGGATGAACACTGAAGCTTTCTTT
CDR3: CASRDRMNTEAFF
J: TRBJ1-1
size: .
D: TRBD1
V: TRBV19

DNA: TGCGCCAGCAGAAGGGGCGATGAGCAGTTCTTC
CDR3: CASRRGDEQFF
J: TRBJ2-1
size: .
D: .
V: TRBV5-1

DNA: TGTGCCAGCAGCTCCTCCGCGACTAGCGGGGCCTACAATGAGCAGTTCTTC
CDR3: CASSSSATSGAYNEQFF
J: TRBJ2-1
size: .
D: TRBD2
V: TRBV7-9

DNA: TGTGCCTGGAGTGTTCCCGGGACAGTTTATTCACCCCTCCACTTT
CDR3: CAWSVPGTVYSPLHF
J: TRBJ1-6
size: once
D: TRBD1
V: TRBV30

DNA: TGTGCCACCAGCAGTGCCGGGACTAGGACTCAGTACTTC
CDR3: CATSSAGTRTQYF
J: TRBJ2-5
size: .
D: TRBD2
V: TRBV15

DNA: TGCGCCAGCAGCTTGCTAGCGGGAGACGGGACCGGGGAGCTGTTTTTT
CDR3: CASSLLAGDGTGELFF
J: TRBJ2-2
size: once
D: TRBD2
V: TRBV5-1

DNA: TGTGCCATCAGTGATCTGGGCGGGGCACAAGAGACCCAGTACTTC
CDR3: CAISDLGGAQETQYF
J: TRBJ2-5
size: .
D: .
V: TRBV10-3

DNA: TGTGCCAGCAGTCCTGGGACTGCTAATACGCAGTATTTT
CDR3: CASSPGTANTQYF
J: TRBJ2-3
size: .
D: .
V: TRBV27

DNA: TGTGCCAGCAGCATGCAACTAGCGACACGGGGGGGTGAGCAGTTCTTC
CDR3: CASSMQLATRGGEQFF
J: TRBJ2-1
size: .
D: TRBD2
V: TRBV9

DNA: TGTGCCATCAGCGCAGGTGGCGGCACAGATACGCAGTATTTT
CDR3: CAISAGGGTDTQYF
J: TRBJ2-3
size: .
D: .
V: TRBV10-3

DNA: TGTGCCAGCAGTTTAACAGAACAGACTAATGGCTACACCTTC
CDR3: CASSLTEQTNGYTF
J: TRBJ1-2
size: .
D: .
V: TRBV27

DNA: TGTGCCATGGGGGGGAGTCAGGCGGGCAATGAGCAGTTCTTC
CDR3: CAMGGSQAGNEQFF
J: TRBJ2-1
size: .
D: TRBD2
V: TRBV10-3

DNA: TGTGCCAGCAGTGACCGGACAGGGAATAGGTTGGTTTCCCCTGAAGCTTTCTTT
CDR3: CASSDRTGNRLVSPEAFF
J: TRBJ1-1
size: once
D: TRBD1
V: TRBV25-1

DNA: TGTGCTAGTGGTTTGGCCCGTACGTCGGGGACCGGGGAGCTGTTTTTT
CDR3: CASGLARTSGTGELFF
J: TRBJ2-2
size: .
D: .
V: TRBV12-5

DNA: TGTGCCAGCAGTGACTATTGGAGGGGAGAAGATACGCAGTATTTT
CDR3: CASSDYWRGEDTQYF
J: TRBJ2-3
size: .
D: .
V: TRBV27

DNA: TGTGCCAGCAGCTTAGGGCCTAGTGAGACCCAGTACTTC
CDR3: CASSLGPSETQYF
J: TRBJ2-5
size: .
D: .
V: TRBV7-2

DNA: TGTGCCAGTAAACTAGCGGAGGGTACGCAGTATTTT
CDR3: CASKLAEGTQYF
J: TRBJ2-3
size: .
D: TRBD2
V: TRBV19

DNA: TGCAGCGTTAACGGGGGAACAGCGAACACTGAAGCTTTCTTT
CDR3: CSVNGGTANTEAFF
J: TRBJ1-1
size: .
D: .
V: TRBV29-1

DNA: TGTGCCAGCATCCCGGGACAGAGCCTAGCGGGAAGGACGGAGACCCAGTACTTC
CDR3: CASIPGQSLAGRTETQYF
J: TRBJ2-5
size: once
D: TRBD2
V: TRBV28

DNA: TGTGCCAGCACCCCCGTCGGGGGGGGAAATTCACCCCTCCACTTT
CDR3: CASTPVGGGNSPLHF
J: TRBJ1-6
size: .
D: .
V: TRBV6-1

DNA: TGTGCCAGCATTCAGGGTGATCGATCCAAAAACATTCAGTACTTC
CDR3: CASIQGDRSKNIQYF
J: TRBJ2-4
size: few
D: .
V: TRBV6-1

DNA: TGTGCCAGCACGGACAGGGCTAACTATGGCTACACCTTC
CDR3: CASTDRANYGYTF
J: TRBJ1-2
size: .
D: TRBD1
V: TRBV6-6

DNA: TGTGCCAGCAGCCCTAGCGGGAAGGAGACCCAGTACTTC
CDR3: CASSPSGKETQYF
J: TRBJ2-5
size: .
D: TRBD2
V: TRBV27

DNA: TGTGCCAGCGCCGAGGCACTAAACTATGGCTACACCTTC
CDR3: CASAEALNYGYTF
J: TRBJ1-2
size: .
D: .
V: TRBV2

DNA: TGTGCCAGCAGCGCCCGGGTAGCCCGAGAGACCCAGTACTTC
CDR3: CASSARVARETQYF
J: TRBJ2-5
size: .
D: .
V: TRBV7-9

DNA: TGTGCCAGCAGCGTAACATGGACTGGCTCTAGCACAGATACGCAGTATTTT
CDR3: CASSVTWTGSSTDTQYF
J: TRBJ2-3
size: .
D: .
V: TRBV5-6

DNA: TGTGCCAGCACCACCGGACAGCTACGATACAATGAGCAGTTCTTC
CDR3: CASTTGQLRYNEQFF
J: TRBJ2-1
size: .
D: .
V: TRBV6-1